This TCR beta chain was documented in a study of blood T cell repertoires in COVID-19. The overall study: Acute and convalescent COVID-19 specimens originated in the United States, Italy and Spain.

In the original analysis: It was from reference gene primer amplification that nucleated cell counts were estimated. Libraries were prepared by immunoSEQ multiplex PCR; TCRdb keeps only in-frame clonotypes and omits some of them. D and trimming were read from the DNA, whereas the V and J calls and clone size are those reported in that table. Among 200,000 to 250,000 clones listed, about 87% were seen once. This TCR was recovered from a man between 18 and 29 years old with acute COVID-19. The sequenced material came from PBMCs or T cells enriched from blood (not recorded which).

CDR3 in amino acids: CASSPRGRSSTDTQYF. The CDR3, as DNA: TGTGCCAGTAGTCCACGGGGTAGATCTAGCACAGATACGCAGTATTTT. The chain uses TRBV19 and TRBJ2-3; D perhaps matches TRBD2 (5 bases). Trimming left V 5 bases short and J 0 bases short, with 15 bases between. Germline V gene lookup returns CDR1 LNHDA and CDR2 SQIVND (reference sequence). This CDR3 has 16 amino acids.